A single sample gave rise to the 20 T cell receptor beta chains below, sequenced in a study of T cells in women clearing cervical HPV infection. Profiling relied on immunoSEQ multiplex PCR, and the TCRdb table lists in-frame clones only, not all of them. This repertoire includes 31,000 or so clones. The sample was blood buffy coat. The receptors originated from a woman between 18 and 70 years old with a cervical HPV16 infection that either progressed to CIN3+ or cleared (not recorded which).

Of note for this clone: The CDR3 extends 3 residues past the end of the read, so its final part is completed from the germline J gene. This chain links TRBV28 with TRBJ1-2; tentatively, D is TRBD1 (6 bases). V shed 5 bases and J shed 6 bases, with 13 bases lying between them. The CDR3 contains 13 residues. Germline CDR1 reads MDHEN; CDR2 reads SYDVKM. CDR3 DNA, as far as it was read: TGTGCCAGCAGTCTAGACAGGATTGATGGC. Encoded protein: CASSLDRIDG. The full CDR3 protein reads CASSLDRIDGYTF.

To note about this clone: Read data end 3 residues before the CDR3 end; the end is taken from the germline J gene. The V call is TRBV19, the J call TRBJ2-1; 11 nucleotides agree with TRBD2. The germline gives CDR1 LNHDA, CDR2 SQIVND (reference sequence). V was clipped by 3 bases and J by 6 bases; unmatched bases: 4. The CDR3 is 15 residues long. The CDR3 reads CASSIWLAGGNEQFF. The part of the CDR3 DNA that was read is TGTGCCAGTAGTATTTGGCTAGCGGGAGGCAATGAG.

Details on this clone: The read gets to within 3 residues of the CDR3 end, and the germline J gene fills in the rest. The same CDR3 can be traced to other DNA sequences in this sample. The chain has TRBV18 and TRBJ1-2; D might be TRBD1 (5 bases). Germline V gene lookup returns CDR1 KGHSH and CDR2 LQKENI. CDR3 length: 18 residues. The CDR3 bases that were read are TGTGCCAGCTCCCCCCGAACAGTAGCGGGAGGGCAGGGCAATGAC. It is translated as CASSPRTVAGGQGND. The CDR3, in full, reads CASSPRTVAGGQGNDYTF.

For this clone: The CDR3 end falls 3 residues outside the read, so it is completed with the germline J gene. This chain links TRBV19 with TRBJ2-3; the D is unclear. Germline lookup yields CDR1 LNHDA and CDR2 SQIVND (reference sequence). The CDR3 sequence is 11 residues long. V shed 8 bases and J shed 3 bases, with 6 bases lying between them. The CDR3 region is CASGRTDTQYF. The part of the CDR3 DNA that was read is TGTGCCAGTGGCCGAACAGATACG.

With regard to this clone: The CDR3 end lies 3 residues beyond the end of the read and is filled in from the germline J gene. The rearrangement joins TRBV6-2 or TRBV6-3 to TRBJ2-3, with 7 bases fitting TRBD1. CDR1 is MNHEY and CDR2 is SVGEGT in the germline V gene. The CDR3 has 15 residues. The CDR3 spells CASNTFNRGLQPQYF. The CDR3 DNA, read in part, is TGTGCCAGCAACACCTTCAACAGGGGATTACAGCCG.

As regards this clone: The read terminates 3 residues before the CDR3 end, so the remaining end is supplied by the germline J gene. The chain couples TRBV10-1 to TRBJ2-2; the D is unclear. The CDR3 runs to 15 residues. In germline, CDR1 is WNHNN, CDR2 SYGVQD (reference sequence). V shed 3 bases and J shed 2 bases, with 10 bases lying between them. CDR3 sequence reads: CASSERVDNTGELFF. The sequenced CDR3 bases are TGCGCCAGCAGTGAAAGGGTGGATAACACCGGGGAG.

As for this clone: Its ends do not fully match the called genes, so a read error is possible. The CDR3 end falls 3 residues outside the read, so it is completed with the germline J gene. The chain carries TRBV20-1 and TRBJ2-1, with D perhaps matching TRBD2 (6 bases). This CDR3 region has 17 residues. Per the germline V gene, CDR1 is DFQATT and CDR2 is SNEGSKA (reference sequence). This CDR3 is CSARPPRDSRSYNEQFF. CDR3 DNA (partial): TGCAGCGCTAGACCCCCACGGGACTCGCGGTCCTACAATGAG.

CDR3 sequence: CASSLDSIYEQYF. The sequenced CDR3 bases are TGTGCCAGCAGTTTAGACTCCATCTACGAG. This chain links TRBV27 with TRBJ2-7, with D hard to call. Read coverage stops 3 residues before the CDR3 terminus; the germline J gene supplies the remainder. Between the trimmed V and J ends, which lost 2 bases and 3 bases, there was a span of 8 bases. The CDR3 runs 13 residues. Germline V gives CDR1 MNHEY, CDR2 SMNVEV (reference sequence).

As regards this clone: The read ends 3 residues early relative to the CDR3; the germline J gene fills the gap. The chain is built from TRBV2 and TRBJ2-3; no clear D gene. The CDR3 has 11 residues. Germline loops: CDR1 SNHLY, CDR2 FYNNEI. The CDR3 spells CASSEKVSQYF. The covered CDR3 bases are TGTGCCAGCAGTGAAAAGGTGTCG.

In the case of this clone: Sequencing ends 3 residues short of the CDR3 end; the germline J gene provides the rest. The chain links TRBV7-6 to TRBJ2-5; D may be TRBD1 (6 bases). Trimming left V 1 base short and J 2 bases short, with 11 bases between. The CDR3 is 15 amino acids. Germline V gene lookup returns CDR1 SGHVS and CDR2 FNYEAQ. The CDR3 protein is CASSLGPQGQETQYF. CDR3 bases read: TGTGCCAGCAGCTTAGGGCCCCAGGGGCAAGAGACC. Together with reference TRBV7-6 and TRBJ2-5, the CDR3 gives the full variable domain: GAGVSQSPRYKVTKRGQDVALRCDPISGHVSLYWYRQALGQGPEFLTYFNYEAQQDKSGLPNDRFSAERPEGSISTLTIQRTEQRDSAMYRCASSLGPQGQETQYFGPGTRLLVL.

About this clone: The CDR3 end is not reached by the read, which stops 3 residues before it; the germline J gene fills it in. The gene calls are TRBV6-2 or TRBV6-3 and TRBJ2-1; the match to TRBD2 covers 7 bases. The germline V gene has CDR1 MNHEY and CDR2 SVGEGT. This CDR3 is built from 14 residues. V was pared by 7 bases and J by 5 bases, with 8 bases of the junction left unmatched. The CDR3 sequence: CASTGTTNNNEQFF. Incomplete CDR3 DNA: TGTGCCAGCACCGGGACTACGAACAACAATGAG.

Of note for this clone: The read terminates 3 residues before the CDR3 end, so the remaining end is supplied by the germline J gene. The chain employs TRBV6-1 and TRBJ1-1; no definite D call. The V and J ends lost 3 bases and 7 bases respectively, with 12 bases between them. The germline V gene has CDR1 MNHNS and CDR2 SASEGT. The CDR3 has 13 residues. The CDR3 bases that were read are TGTGCCAGCAGTGATTACTTTGCCGGTGAA. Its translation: CASSDYFAGE. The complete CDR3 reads CASSDYFAGEAFF.

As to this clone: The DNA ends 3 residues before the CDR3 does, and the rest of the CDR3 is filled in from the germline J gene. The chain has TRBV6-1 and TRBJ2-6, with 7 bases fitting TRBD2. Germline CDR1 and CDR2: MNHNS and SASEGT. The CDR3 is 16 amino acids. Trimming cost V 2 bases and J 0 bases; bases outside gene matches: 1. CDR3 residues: CASSESGGSGANVLTF. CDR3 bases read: TGTGCCAGCAGTGAATCGGGGGGCTCTGGGGCCAACGTC.

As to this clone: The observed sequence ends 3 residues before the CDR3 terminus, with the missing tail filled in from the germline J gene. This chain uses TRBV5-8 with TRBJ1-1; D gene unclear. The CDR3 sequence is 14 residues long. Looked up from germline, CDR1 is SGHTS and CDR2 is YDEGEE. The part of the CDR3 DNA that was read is TGTGCCAGCAGCCAGATACCAGGCCCTAAGGGA. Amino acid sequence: CASSQIPGPKG. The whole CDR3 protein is CASSQIPGPKGAFF. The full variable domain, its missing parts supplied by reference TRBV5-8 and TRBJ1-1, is EAGVTQSPTHLIKTRGQQATLRCSPISGHTSVYWYQQALGLGLQFLLWYDEGEERNRGNFPPRFSGRQFPNYSSELNVNALELEDSALYLCASSQIPGPKGAFFGQGTRLTVV.

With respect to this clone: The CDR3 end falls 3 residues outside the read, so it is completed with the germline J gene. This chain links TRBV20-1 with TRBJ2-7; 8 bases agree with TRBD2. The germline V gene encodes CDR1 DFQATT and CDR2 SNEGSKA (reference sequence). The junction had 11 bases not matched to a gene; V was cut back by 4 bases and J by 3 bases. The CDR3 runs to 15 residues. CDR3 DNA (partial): TGCAGTGCTACACCTCCCAGCGGGAGTATCTACGAG. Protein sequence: CSATPPSGSIYE. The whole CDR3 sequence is CSATPPSGSIYEQYF.

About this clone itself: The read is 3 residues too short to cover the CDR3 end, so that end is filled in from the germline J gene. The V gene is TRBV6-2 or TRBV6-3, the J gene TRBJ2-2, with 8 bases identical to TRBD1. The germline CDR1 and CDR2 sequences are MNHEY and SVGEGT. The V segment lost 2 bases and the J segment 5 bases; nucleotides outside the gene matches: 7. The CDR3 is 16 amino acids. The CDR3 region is CASSYDTGGLTGELFF. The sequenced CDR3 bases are TGTGCCAGCAGTTACGACACAGGGGGATTGACCGGGGAG.

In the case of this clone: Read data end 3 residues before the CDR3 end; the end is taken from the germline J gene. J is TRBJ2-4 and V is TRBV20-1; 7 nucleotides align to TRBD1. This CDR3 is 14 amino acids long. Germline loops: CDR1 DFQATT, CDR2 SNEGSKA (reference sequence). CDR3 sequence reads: CSALRQGWSQPQYF. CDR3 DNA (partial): TGCAGTGCTTTACGACAGGGTTGGAGTCAGCCT.

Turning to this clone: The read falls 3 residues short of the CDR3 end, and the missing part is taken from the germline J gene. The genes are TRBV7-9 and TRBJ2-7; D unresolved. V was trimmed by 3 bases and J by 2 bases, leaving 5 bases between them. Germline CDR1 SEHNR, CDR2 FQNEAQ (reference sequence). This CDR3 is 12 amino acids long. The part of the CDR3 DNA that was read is TGTGCCAGCAGCTTTGTCGCCTACGAG. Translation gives CASSFVAYE. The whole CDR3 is CASSFVAYEQYF.

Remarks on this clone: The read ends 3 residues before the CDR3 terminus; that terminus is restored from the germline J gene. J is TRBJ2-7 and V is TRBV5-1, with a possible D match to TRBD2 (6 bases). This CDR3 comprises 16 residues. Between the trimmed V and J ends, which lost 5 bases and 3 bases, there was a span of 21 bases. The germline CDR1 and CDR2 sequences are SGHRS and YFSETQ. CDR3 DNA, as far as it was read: TGCGCCAGCAGATCAGGTGGAGGGTCGGACAACTACGAG. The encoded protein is CASRSGGGSDNYE. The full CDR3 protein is CASRSGGGSDNYEQYF.

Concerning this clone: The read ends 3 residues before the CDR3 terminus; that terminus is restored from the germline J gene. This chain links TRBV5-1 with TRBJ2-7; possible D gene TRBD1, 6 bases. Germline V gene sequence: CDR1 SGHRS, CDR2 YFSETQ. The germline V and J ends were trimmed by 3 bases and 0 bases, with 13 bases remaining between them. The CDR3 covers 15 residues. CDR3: CASSSIGGHSYEQYF. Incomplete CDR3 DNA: TGCGCCAGCAGCTCCATAGGGGGACACTCCTACGAG. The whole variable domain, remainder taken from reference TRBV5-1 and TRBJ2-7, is KAGVTQTPRYLIKTRGQQVTLSCSPISGHRSVSWYQQTPGQGLQFLFEYFSETQRNKGNFPGRFSGRQFSNSRSEMNVSTLELGDSALYLCASSSIGGHSYEQYFGPGTRLTVT.